This TCR beta chain was captured in a study of cytomegalovirus exposure and HLA in healthy donors. Note on this clone: Its antigen is undetermined.

The PCR made use of 60 Vbeta and 13 Jbeta primers. Clones were read by immunoSEQ multiplex PCR, and TCRdb kept only the in-frame ones, dropping some. The repertoire table contains roughly 73,000 clones. The junction had 2 bases not matched to a gene; V was cut back by 1 base and J by 2 bases. The CDR3 totals 15 residues. Germline V CDR1 and CDR2: SGHVS, FQNEAQ. Broader study findings: The study dropped some indistinguishable V segments, TRBV6-2 and TRBV6-3 among them. Researchers reported in a later analysis that a missense DCLRE1C variant was tied to TCR beta V- and J-gene trimming.

The chain is built from TRBV7-8 and TRBJ2-3, with 8 nucleotides matching TRBD1. The sample consisted of PBMCs. This receptor was obtained from a female donor in good health and CMV-seropositive. CDR3 sequence: CASSLGTGPTDTQYF. The CDR3 bases are TGTGCCAGCAGCTTAGGGACAGGGCCCACAGATACGCAGTATTTT. The full variable domain, in which reference TRBV7-8 and TRBJ2-3 provide the parts outside the CDR3, is GAGVSQSPRYKVAKRGQDVALRCDPISGHVSLFWYQQALGQGPEFLTYFQNEAQLDKSGLPSDRFFAERPEGSVSTLKIQRTQQEDSAVYLCASSLGTGPTDTQYFGPGTRLTVL.